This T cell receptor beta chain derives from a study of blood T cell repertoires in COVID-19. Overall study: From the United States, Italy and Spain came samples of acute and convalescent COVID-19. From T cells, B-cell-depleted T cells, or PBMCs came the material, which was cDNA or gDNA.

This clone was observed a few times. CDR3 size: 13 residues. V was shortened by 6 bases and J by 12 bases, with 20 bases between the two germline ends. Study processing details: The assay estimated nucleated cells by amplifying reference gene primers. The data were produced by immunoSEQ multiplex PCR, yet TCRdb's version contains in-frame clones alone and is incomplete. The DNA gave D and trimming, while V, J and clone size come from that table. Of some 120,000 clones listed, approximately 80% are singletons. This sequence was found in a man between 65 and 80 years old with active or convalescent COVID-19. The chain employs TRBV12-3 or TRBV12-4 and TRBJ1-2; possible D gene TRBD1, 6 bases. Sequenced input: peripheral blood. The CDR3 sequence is CASSSDRIDSDTF. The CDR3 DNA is TGTGCCAGCAGCTCGGACAGAATTGACAGCGACACCTTC.